This T cell receptor (beta chain) was retrieved from a study of control samples from healthy donors and cancer patients. Germline V CDR1 and CDR2: SGHDT, YYEEEE. Trimming cost V 4 bases and J 6 bases, with 19 bases left between them. The length of the CDR3 is 16 residues. Here immunoSEQ multiplex PCR was the method, and the copy in TCRdb shows in-frame clones only, minus some. The table shows some 28,000 clones, with about 80% occurring only once. The TCR was taken from a man in his sixties with head and neck cancer. The rearrangement uses TRBV5-6 and TRBJ2-2; D not certain. The sequencing input was PBMCs. The CDR3 coding sequence is TGTGCCAGCAGCAGACGGGCGGAGAAACGATCCGGGGAGCTGTTTTTT. Translating gives CASSRRAEKRSGELFF.